The sequence of this T cell receptor (beta chain) was determined in a study of cytomegalovirus exposure and HLA in healthy donors. In its sample, this clone was seen a few times. PCR used 60 Vbeta primers and 13 Jbeta primers. Generated by immunoSEQ multiplex PCR, the TCRdb table keeps only in-frame clones and is missing some. The table records 130,000 to 150,000 clones, 65% to 80% of them present only once. There are 12 residues in the CDR3. Trimming pared 1 base from V and 5 bases from J, leaving 7 bases between. Germline values: CDR1 SGHDT, CDR2 YYEEEE. Sequenced material: PBMCs. This sequence was found in a woman in her 40s in good health and CMV-seronegative. This chain joins TRBV5-6 and TRBJ2-7; tentative D call: TRBD2 (5 bases). The CDR3 DNA is TGTGCCAGCAGCTTGTGGAGGAACGAGCAGTACTTC. This sequence encodes CASSLWRNEQYF.